One and the same sample provided the 19 T cell receptor beta chains below, sequenced in a study of shared clonotypes between healthy human individuals. The repertoire was sequenced with immunoSEQ multiplex PCR; TCRdb's copy has only in-frame clones and lacks some. The table has roughly 2,000,000 clones, roughly 93% seen once. It was CD45RO-negative cells, positively selected for CCR7, that made up naive CD8 cells, with terminally differentiated effector memory CD45RA+ cells excluded. The sample was naive CD8+ T cells from PBMCs. The receptors come from a man in his late teens or twenties in good health. Some clones in this sample may be carry-over from other donors' samples.

This chain uses TRBV27 with TRBJ2-5, with TRBD1 matching 8 bases. The CDR3 length is 16 residues. Germline V CDR1 and CDR2: MNHEY, SMNVEV (reference sequence). V shed 4 bases and J 5 bases; nucleotides not matched to a gene: 12. CDR3 DNA: TGTGCCAGCAGTTCAACCCGGACAGGGAGGTCGGAGACCCAGTACTTC. Residues: CASSSTRTGRSETQYF.

The chain is built from TRBV7-2 and TRBJ2-7; D may be TRBD1 or TRBD2 (6 bases each). Germline V lookup: CDR1 SGHTA, CDR2 FQGNSA. This CDR3 has 15 amino acids. The V and J ends lost 7 bases and 7 bases respectively, with 23 bases between them. The CDR3 reads CASTHSGASRGEQYF. Written as DNA, the CDR3 is TGTGCCAGCACCCACTCGGGGGCCAGCCGAGGGGAGCAGTACTTC.

The chain is built from TRBV9 and TRBJ2-3; 13 bases map to TRBD2. Per germline, CDR1 SGDLS and CDR2 YYNGEE. This CDR3 is built from 17 residues. Trimming removed 0 bases from V and 0 bases from J; junction bases left unmatched: 1. The CDR3 here is CASSVEGLAGSTDTQYF. Here the CDR3 DNA reads TGTGCCAGCAGCGTAGAGGGACTAGCGGGAAGCACAGATACGCAGTATTTT.

J is TRBJ1-1 and V is TRBV6-1, with D hard to call. The CDR3 consists of 12 residues. The V gene's germline CDR1 is MNHNS and CDR2 SASEGT. V lost 6 bases to trimming and J lost 4 bases, with 9 bases between them. The CDR3 reads CASRVHGTEAFF. CDR3 DNA sequence: TGTGCCAGCAGGGTGCATGGCACTGAAGCTTTCTTT.

The CDR3 DNA reads as TGTGCCAGCGGACCGGAGCTAGCGGGAGCACACGAGCAGTACTTC. It specifies CASGPELAGAHEQYF. This chain connects TRBV27 to TRBJ2-7; TRBD2 matches at 10 bases. Germline V gene lookup returns CDR1 MNHEY and CDR2 SMNVEV (reference sequence). The length of the CDR3 is 15 residues. Germline trimming cut 8 bases from V and 5 bases from J; bases unmatched to any gene: 12.

The J gene is TRBJ1-3, the V gene TRBV4-2, with 7 nucleotides matching TRBD1. V lost 0 bases to trimming and J lost 0 bases; unmatched junction nucleotides: 5. From germline, CDR1 is LGHNA and CDR2 YNFKEQ. The CDR3 runs to 17 residues. The CDR3 spells CASSQDWTGLSGNTIYF. As DNA, the CDR3 is TGTGCCAGCAGCCAAGATTGGACAGGCCTCTCTGGAAACACCATATATTTT.

The chain has TRBV19 and TRBJ1-4; maybe TRBD1 (5 bases). CDR1 and CDR2 (germline): LNHDA, SQIVND (reference sequence). The CDR3 contains 14 residues. Trimming removed 3 bases from V and 6 bases from J, with 11 bases in between. The CDR3 protein is CASSIGRGDEKLFF. The CDR3 DNA reads as TGTGCCAGTAGTATTGGCCGGGGGGATGAAAAACTGTTTTTT.

This clone was counted between two and nine times. The sample has other DNA sequences that encode this CDR3 too. The chain is built from TRBV7-9 and TRBJ1-1, with a possible D match to TRBD1 (5 bases). CDR3 length: 13 amino acids. Germline loops: CDR1 SEHNR, CDR2 FQNEAQ (reference sequence). V shed 8 bases and J shed 1 base, with 11 bases lying between them. In DNA, the CDR3 is TGTGCCAGCCGCGGGACCGAGAACACTGAAGCTTTCTTT. It yields the protein CASRGTENTEAFF.

J is TRBJ2-2 and V is TRBV7-2; D not certain. This CDR3 comprises 16 residues. The germline CDR1 and CDR2 sequences are SGHTA and FQGNSA. V was cut by 5 bases and J by 5 bases, with 18 bases left in between. CDR3 residues: CASSLGPSRSTGELFF. The DNA of the CDR3 is TGTGCCAGCAGCCTCGGACCTTCCCGTTCTACCGGGGAGCTGTTTTTT.

The chain combines TRBV7-9 with TRBJ1-2, with D hard to call. Trimming left V 4 bases short and J 5 bases short, with 17 bases between. CDR1 is SEHNR and CDR2 is FQNEAQ in the germline V gene (reference sequence). This CDR3 is built from 15 residues. The CDR3 spells CASSSTGPYAYGYTF. The CDR3 nucleotides read TGTGCCAGCAGCTCGACTGGCCCGTACGCGTATGGCTACACCTTC. Combining the CDR3 with reference TRBV7-9 and TRBJ1-2 gives the whole variable domain DTGVSQNPRHKITKRGQNVTFRCDPISEHNRLYWYRQTLGQGPEFLTYFQNEAQLEKSRLLSDRFSAERPKGSFSTLEIQRTEQGDSAMYLCASSSTGPYAYGYTFGSGTRLTVV.

Notes on this clone: The sample holds other DNA sequences that translate to the same CDR3. The chain uses TRBV2 and TRBJ1-1, with D possibly matching TRBD1 (5 bases). V dropped 3 bases and J dropped 0 bases, with 8 bases sitting between them. Germline assignment: CDR1 SNHLY and CDR2 FYNNEI. CDR3 size: 14 residues. CDR3 amino acids: CASSEGRLNTEAFF. In nucleotides, the CDR3 is TGTGCCAGCAGTGAGGGGCGCTTGAACACTGAAGCTTTCTTT.

CDR3 bases: TGTGCCAGCAGCCAAGCATTCCGGGAGGACAACAATGAGCAGTTCTTC. Translated: CASSQAFREDNNEQFF. The chain carries TRBV4-2 and TRBJ2-1; TRBD2 agrees at 7 bases. The CDR3 covers 16 residues. V gave up 1 base and J gave up 5 bases; unmatched junction bases: 8. Germline V gene sequence: CDR1 LGHNA, CDR2 YNFKEQ.

The table lists this clone with a few counts. The chain couples TRBV4-3 to TRBJ1-1, with 7 bases identical to TRBD1. The CDR3 runs 13 residues. The junction had 9 bases not matched to a gene; V was cut back by 6 bases and J by 8 bases. Per the germline V gene, CDR1 is LGHNA and CDR2 is YSLEER. CDR3 sequence: CASSHQGGAEAFF. The CDR3 DNA reads TGCGCCAGCAGTCATCAAGGGGGCGCGGAAGCTTTCTTT.

The V call is TRBV5-6, the J call TRBJ2-7; 10 bases match TRBD1. The germline CDR1 and CDR2 sequences are SGHDT and YYEEEE. Trimming at V came to 4 bases and at J to 6 bases, leaving 10 bases not matched to a gene. This CDR3 contains 15 residues. The CDR3 sequence is CASSTGTGEFSEQYF. The CDR3 region has the DNA TGTGCCAGCAGCACCGGGACAGGGGAATTCTCCGAGCAGTACTTC.

This chain uses TRBV11-2 with TRBJ2-7; no definite D call. Germline-derived CDR1 and CDR2 are SGHAT and FQNNGV. Trimming removed 4 bases from V and 2 bases from J, with 9 bases in between. The CDR3 spans 13 residues. CDR3 sequence: CASSSRWAYEQYF. The CDR3 DNA follows: TGTGCCAGCAGCTCCCGCTGGGCCTACGAGCAGTACTTC.

A word on this clone: Additional DNA sequences in this sample encode the identical CDR3. J is TRBJ1-2 and V is TRBV7-9, with 8 bases that match TRBD1. Germline V lookup: CDR1 SEHNR, CDR2 FQNEAQ (reference sequence). CDR3 length: 15 residues. Trimming removed 3 bases from V and 0 bases from J; junction bases left unmatched: 3. This chain's CDR3 is CASSLTGATNYGYTF. CDR3 coding DNA: TGTGCCAGCAGCTTGACAGGGGCGACTAACTATGGCTACACCTTC. Combining the CDR3 with reference TRBV7-9 and TRBJ1-2 gives the whole variable domain DTGVSQNPRHKITKRGQNVTFRCDPISEHNRLYWYRQTLGQGPEFLTYFQNEAQLEKSRLLSDRFSAERPKGSFSTLEIQRTEQGDSAMYLCASSLTGATNYGYTFGSGTRLTVV.

This chain links TRBV5-1 with TRBJ2-2; 14 positions agree with TRBD2. The germline gives CDR1 SGHRS, CDR2 YFSETQ. CDR3 size: 22 residues. V lost 10 bases, J lost 4 bases, and 27 bases stayed unmatched. The CDR3 region has the DNA TGCGCCTGCAAAAATACCCAACAATTGGTGACTAGCGGGAGGGAAGGCACCGGGGAGCTGTTTTTT. Its protein is CACKNTQQLVTSGREGTGELFF.

The chain carries TRBV5-1 and TRBJ2-7; TRBD1 or TRBD2 may be the D gene (5 bases each). The germline V and J ends were trimmed by 1 base and 4 bases, with 15 bases remaining between them. Germline V gene lookup returns CDR1 SGHRS and CDR2 YFSETQ. The CDR3 consists of 15 residues. CDR3 amino acids: CASSLSQGREYEQYF. CDR3 bases: TGCGCCAGCAGCTTGAGCCAGGGAAGGGAGTACGAGCAGTACTTC.

The V and J genes are TRBV7-9 and TRBJ1-1; D not certain. The length of the CDR3 is 14 residues. Trimming took 5 bases from V and 0 from J, leaving 10 bases between them. CDR1 is SEHNR, CDR2 FQNEAQ, per germline (reference sequence). The CDR3 coding sequence is TGTGCCAGCAGCCCCCTATGGTTGAACACTGAAGCTTTCTTT. Translated: CASSPLWLNTEAFF.